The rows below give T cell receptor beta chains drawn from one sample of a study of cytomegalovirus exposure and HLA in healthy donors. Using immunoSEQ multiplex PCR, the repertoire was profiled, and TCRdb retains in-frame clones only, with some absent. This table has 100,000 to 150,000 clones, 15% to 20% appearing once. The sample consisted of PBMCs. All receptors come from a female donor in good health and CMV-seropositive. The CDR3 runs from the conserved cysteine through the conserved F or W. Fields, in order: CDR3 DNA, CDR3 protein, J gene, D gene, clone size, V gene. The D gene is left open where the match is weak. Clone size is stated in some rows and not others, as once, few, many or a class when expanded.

TGTGCCAGCAGCTTGGTTCCAATTAATGAAAAACTGTTTTTT,CASSLVPINEKLFF,TRBJ1-4,.,few,TRBV5-8
TGCGCCAGCAGCGTCGGACAGGGGGCCTTCTATGGCTACACCTTC,CASSVGQGAFYGYTF,TRBJ1-2,TRBD1,.,TRBV5-1
TGCGCCAGCAGCCAAACCGGGGTCACTGAAGCTTTCTTT,CASSQTGVTEAFF,TRBJ1-1,.,.,TRBV5-1
TGCGCCAGCAGCCAAGGTTCGGGTGTAGCCAAAAACATTCAGTACTTC,CASSQGSGVAKNIQYF,TRBJ2-4,.,.,TRBV4-3
TGTGCCAGCAGCTCCCGGACTAGCGGCTTCTACGAGCAGTACTTC,CASSSRTSGFYEQYF,TRBJ2-7,TRBD2,.,TRBV28
TGTGCCAGTAGTATACGACTAGCGGGTAACTACGAGCAGTACTTC,CASSIRLAGNYEQYF,TRBJ2-7,TRBD2,few,TRBV19
TGTGCCAGTAGTATAGCTGTTAATAATGAAAAACTGTTTTTT,CASSIAVNNEKLFF,TRBJ1-4,.,.,TRBV19
TGTGCCAGCAGCGTAACCCAAGCTCAACTCTACGAGCAGTACTTC,CASSVTQAQLYEQYF,TRBJ2-7,.,.,TRBV9
TGTGCCAGCAGTGTCGGACAGGGATTGAACACTGAAGCTTTCTTT,CASSVGQGLNTEAFF,TRBJ1-1,TRBD1,few,TRBV28
TGTGCCAGCAGCCAACCTGGGACAGGGGTCTACGAGCAGTACTTC,CASSQPGTGVYEQYF,TRBJ2-7,TRBD1,few,TRBV4-2
TGTGCCAGCAGTTTCAGGACAGGGGTGAACTATGGCTACACCTTC,CASSFRTGVNYGYTF,TRBJ1-2,TRBD1,few,TRBV27
TGCGCCAGCAGCTTGGTAGGGGGGGCAGATACGCAGTATTTT,CASSLVGGADTQYF,TRBJ2-3,.,few,TRBV5-1
TGTGCCAGCAGTTTAACCGGACAGGGGGCTACTGGGGCCAACGTCCTGACTTTC,CASSLTGQGATGANVLTF,TRBJ2-6,TRBD1,few,TRBV27